The clone carrying this T cell receptor beta chain was picked up one time. The target antigen is unknown. Unique molecular identifiers tagged the TCR beta cDNA libraries. TCRdb independently ran MiXCR on the PCR reads; one entry per CDR3 protein. The table shows some 690,000 distinct CDR3 sequences, with 25% to 30% occurring only once. This CDR3 has 14 residues. Germline values: CDR1 DFQATT, CDR2 SNEGSKA (reference sequence). This sample is drawn from a study of post-analysis software for immune sequencing data. Study-level points and caveats: Five or six TRBV segments were significantly more frequent in patients than in controls. TRBV5-6, TRBV5-1 and TRBV20-1 were among these segments.

The source of this sequence is a girl between 5 and 17 years old with multiple sclerosis. The specimen sequenced was blood. The rearrangement links TRBV20-1 to TRBJ2-4; 7 nucleotides align to TRBD2. The end of the DNA aligns better with TRBJ2-5, so the J call may be wrong. DNA of the CDR3: TGCAGTGCTGGAGTTGCGGGAGCCCAAGAGACCCAGTACTTC. This translates into CSAGVAGAQETQYF.